This TCR beta chain comes out of a study of follicular helper T cells after annual influenza vaccination. Overall study findings and caveats: Day 7 ICOS+CD38+ clones later appeared mostly in ICOS-CD38- cTfh.

Libraries were prepared by immunoSEQ multiplex PCR; TCRdb keeps only in-frame clonotypes and omits some of them. The sample yields 9,000 to 13,000 clones, less than 80% seen once. Germline-derived CDR1 and CDR2 are LNHDA and SQIVND (reference sequence). The CDR3 length is 15 residues. V lost 4 bases and J lost 1, with 13 bases in between. This clone was counted a single time. Its target is not known. The source of this sequence is an adult who received the influenza vaccine. The chain recombines TRBV19 with TRBJ2-5, with TRBD2 as a possible D gene (6 bases). Sequenced material: CXCR5- memory CD4+ T cells sorted from blood, taken 6 weeks after influenza vaccination. CDR3 in DNA: TGTGCCAGTAGTACGGGACTTGGCAGCCAAGAGACCCAGTACTTC. Protein: CASSTGLGSQETQYF.